This T cell receptor (beta chain) was recovered during a study of response to subunit inactivated influenza vaccine (dated by TCRdb to about 2018). General notes on the study: The study used deep quantitative T cell receptor repertoire profiling to track responses to a trivalent subunit inactivated influenza vaccine. Overall study results and their limits: The authors proposed that each seasonal influenza vaccination may bring in only a limited number of new T cells.

Notes on this clonotype: Its recognized antigen is unknown. One base away there is no much larger clone; base qualities are not given.

From V the trimming removes 5 bases and from J it removes 2 bases, while the gene matches leave 11 bases of the junction unaccounted for. Via the germline V gene, CDR1 is SGHAT and CDR2 FQNNGV. There are 16 amino acids in the CDR3, from cysteine to phenylalanine inclusive. The kept DNA is CDR3 alone, 48 bases in frame from the first base. To prepare the library, RT-PCR was applied. Sequencing was carried out with an Illumina HiSeq 2500. TCRdb handled the public reads itself, with Q25 trimming in fastp and clone calling in MiXCR, and kept productive beta chains. A single entry per CDR3 protein holds the most common genes and DNA from its merged rows. In this sample the table shows just over 300,000 distinct CDR3 sequences, around 22% of which occur a single time. Under 13% of the sample lies in the top ten.

Sample: PBMCs from blood, taken less than 22 months after vaccination. The rearrangement joined TRBV11-2 to TRBJ1-1, with TRBD1 identical over 7 junction bases. This TCR came from a man aged 45-69 years who received an inactivated influenza vaccine. Donor details come from another sample of the same person, matched by shared clones. The nucleotide sequence is TGTGCCAGCAGCCTTCAGCTTCAGGGGGTAAACACTGAAGCTTTCTTT. This encodes CASSLQLQGVNTEAFF. Where the CDR3 stops, the reference TRBV11-2 and TRBJ1-1 genes take over; the full variable domain is EAGVAQSPRYKIIEKRQSVAFWCNPISGHATLYWYQQILGQGPKLLIQFQNNGVVDDSQLPKDRFSAERLKGVDSTLKIQPAKLEDSAVYLCASSLQLQGVNTEAFFGQGTRLTVV.